The 19 T cell receptor beta chains below were found in one sample sequenced in a study of CXCR3-negative and CXCR3-positive naive CD8 T cells. Preparation of TRB cDNA libraries relied on 5' RACE carrying UMI labels. TCRdb reprocessed the 5' RACE reads; each CDR3 protein has one entry and no DNA is given. This table holds 130,000 or so distinct CDR3 sequences. The sample consisted of naive CXCR3- CD8+ T cells from blood. Specified subset: CD45RO-CCR7+CD27+CD95- naive CD8+ T cells lacking CXCR3 (TNR3-). The receptors stem from a human donor in good health. Some clones in this sample may be carry-over from other donors' samples.

The chain recombines TRBV9 with TRBJ2-5. The CDR3 runs 14 residues. Germline V lookup: CDR1 SGDLS, CDR2 YYNGEE. This CDR3 reads CASSVAARLETQYF.

This sequence joins TRBV6-5 and TRBJ2-5; checking the TCRdb D call of TRBD1 is not possible without DNA. CDR1 and CDR2 from the germline V gene are MNHEY and SVGAGI. The CDR3 covers 14 residues. The CDR3: CASSLGHTQETQYF.

The chain carries TRBV3-1 and TRBJ2-7; TCRdb calls TRBD1, which cannot be checked without DNA. Germline V lookup: CDR1 LGHDT, CDR2 YNNKEL (reference sequence). This CDR3 has 15 amino acids. This CDR3 is CASSQGLSGFYEQYF.

The J gene is TRBJ2-7, the V gene TRBV6-5; the TRBD2 assignment by TCRdb is unverifiable without DNA. This CDR3 is 16 amino acids long. Germline V gives CDR1 MNHEY, CDR2 SVGAGI. CDR3 region: CASSYLAGGSSRRRFF.

The CDR3 region is CSVRQSSGQFF. The chain uses TRBV29-1 and TRBJ2-1; TCRdb's D call, TRBD1, is unchecked because there is no DNA. Germline V gene lookup returns CDR1 SQVTM and CDR2 ANQGSEA. CDR3 length: 11 amino acids.

V gene TRBV24-1 combines with J gene TRBJ2-2; as DNA is missing, the TRBD1 call by TCRdb cannot be tested. Germline V gene sequence: CDR1 KGHDR, CDR2 SFDVKD. CDR3 size: 16 residues. CDR3 residues: CATSDDDSISTGELFF.

CDR3 region: CARRSGTGAVEQFF. The chain has TRBV2 and TRBJ2-1; the TCRdb call, TRBD1, lacks DNA for checking. The CDR3 consists of 14 residues. Germline-derived CDR1 and CDR2 are SNHLY and FYNNEI.

This rearrangement joins TRBV11-3 to TRBJ2-1; absent DNA, TCRdb's TRBD1 call cannot be checked. This CDR3 spans 19 amino acids. Germline CDR1 reads SGHNT; CDR2 reads YENEEA. CDR3 amino acids: CASSQKDRGGFSSYNEQFF. The complete variable domain, with remaining parts taken from reference TRBV11-3 and TRBJ2-1, reads EAGVVQSPRYKIIEKKQPVAFWCNPISGHNTLYWYLQNLGQGPELLIRYENEEAVDDSQLPKDRFSAERLKGVDSTLKIQPAELGDSAVYLCASSQKDRGGFSSYNEQFFGPGTRLTVL.

The V call is TRBV5-1, the J call TRBJ2-2; TCRdb lists TRBD1, though no DNA is available to test this call. In germline, CDR1 is SGHRS, CDR2 YFSETQ. The CDR3 sequence is 15 residues long. CDR3 amino acids: CASSLGQVDTGELFF.

The J gene is TRBJ2-3, the V gene TRBV9; TCRdb's D call, TRBD1, is unchecked because there is no DNA. The length of the CDR3 is 14 residues. Germline V CDR1 and CDR2: SGDLS, YYNGEE. The CDR3 protein is CASSERLEGDTQYF.

Here the CDR3 reads CASSQSPRGQGQTQYF. The V call is TRBV3-1, the J call TRBJ2-5; TCRdb reports TRBD1, a call that lacks DNA to check it against. CDR3 length equals 16 residues. Per the germline V gene, CDR1 is LGHDT and CDR2 is YNNKEL (reference sequence).

This chain connects TRBV12-3 or TRBV12-4 to TRBJ1-1; the D gene TCRdb calls, TRBD1, cannot be checked with no DNA. The CDR3 runs 13 residues. The CDR3: CASSLTGTVGTFF.

The chain uses TRBV27 and TRBJ2-1; TCRdb names TRBD1, which stays unverified in the absence of DNA. The CDR3 covers 15 residues. CDR1 and CDR2 from the germline V gene are MNHEY and SMNVEV (reference sequence). The CDR3 loop is CASNSLKDRGNEQSF.

The chain joins TRBV20-1 to TRBJ2-5; the TRBD1 assignment by TCRdb is unverifiable without DNA. CDR3 length equals 14 residues. Germline CDR1 is DFQATT and CDR2 is SNEGSKA (reference sequence). CDR3 sequence reads: CSARDPAQMETQYF.

V usage is TRBV21-1 and J usage is TRBJ2-7; TCRdb reports TRBD1, a call that lacks DNA to check it against. TRBV21-1 is labeled a pseudogene. This CDR3 has 14 residues. This CDR3 is CASSKGGPRNEQYF.

J is TRBJ1-1 and V is TRBV11-2; no DNA is available, so the TRBD1 call from TCRdb remains unchecked. The germline CDR1 and CDR2 sequences are SGHAT and FQNNGV. The CDR3 totals 15 residues. The CDR3 spells CASSSGQGSITEAFF.

This chain links TRBV29-1 with TRBJ2-1; TCRdb calls TRBD1, which cannot be checked without DNA. Germline-derived CDR1 and CDR2 are SQVTM and ANQGSEA. CDR3 size: 15 residues. The CDR3: CSVEDSRTNYNEQFF.

The genes are TRBV7-9 and TRBJ2-1; TCRdb's D call of TRBD2 is untestable without DNA. Germline V CDR1 and CDR2: SEHNR, FQNEAQ (reference sequence). The CDR3 extends over 16 amino acids. CDR3 residues: CASSFPTSGTYNEQFF.

The rearrangement links TRBV7-9 to TRBJ1-2; TCRdb names TRBD1, which stays unverified in the absence of DNA. The CDR3 consists of 13 residues. The germline CDR1 and CDR2 sequences are SEHNR and FQNEAQ (reference sequence). The CDR3 reads CASSPTGPYGYTF.